Following are 30 T cell receptor beta chains from one sample sequenced in a study of OX40 agonist ivuxolimab in advanced cancers. Clones were sequenced by immunoSEQ multiplex PCR, and TCRdb holds only the in-frame ones, with some missing. This sample carries about 67,000 clones, 80% of them seen once, and the ten largest clones take around 8%. The sequencing here drew on CD4+ or CD8+ T cells sorted from blood, taken in a trial of the OX40 agonist ivuxolimab. Every receptor here comes from an adult with an advanced solid tumor such as melanoma, head and neck, liver or kidney cancer.

The V and J genes are TRBV5-1 and TRBJ2-1, with TRBD2 matching over 7 bases. The CDR3 consists of 17 residues. Germline V gene lookup returns CDR1 SGHRS and CDR2 YFSETQ. Unmatched junction bases numbered 7, after V lost 1 base and J lost 0 bases. CDR3 coding DNA: TGCGCCAGCAGCTTGCCGGGGGGTGTGCCCTCCTACAATGAGCAGTTCTTC. Its translation is CASSLPGGVPSYNEQFF. Together with reference TRBV5-1 and TRBJ2-1, the CDR3 gives the full variable domain: KAGVTQTPRYLIKTRGQQVTLSCSPISGHRSVSWYQQTPGQGLQFLFEYFSETQRNKGNFPGRFSGRQFSNSRSEMNVSTLELGDSALYLCASSLPGGVPSYNEQFFGPGTRLTVL.

The chain combines TRBV7-8 with TRBJ2-1; 8 bases align to TRBD2. Germline trimming cut 1 base from V and 0 bases from J; bases unmatched to any gene: 5. The CDR3 loop spans 17 amino acids. CDR1 is SGHVS and CDR2 is FQNEAQ in the germline V gene. This chain's CDR3 is CASSLGRSGSSYNEQFF. CDR3 DNA: TGTGCCAGCAGCTTAGGGCGGAGCGGGAGCTCCTACAATGAGCAGTTCTTC.

The chain is built from TRBV18 and TRBJ1-4; D uncertain. Germline CDR1 and CDR2: KGHSH and LQKENI. The CDR3 totals 15 residues. The V end lost 3 bases, the J end lost 8 bases, and 16 bases lay between the germline ends. The CDR3 bases are TGTGCCAGCTCACCGAACCCCGTTACTTGGGAAAAACTGTTTTTT. Amino acid sequence: CASSPNPVTWEKLFF.

Here the CDR3 reads CAIRGGGGDGYTF. CDR3 coding DNA: TGCGCCATCCGAGGGGGAGGGGGCGATGGCTACACCTTC. The rearrangement uses TRBV4-1 and TRBJ1-2, with 7 nucleotides matching TRBD1. Losses at the gene ends were 10 bases for V and 6 bases for J; bases not matched to a gene: 11. The CDR3 is 13 residues long. Germline V lookup: CDR1 MGHRA, CDR2 YSYEKL.

V gene TRBV5-4 combines with J gene TRBJ2-5; 9 bases fit TRBD2. CDR1 SGHNT and CDR2 YYREEE come from the germline V gene (reference sequence). The CDR3 loop spans 15 amino acids. Trimming removed 0 bases from V and 2 bases from J; junction bases left unmatched: 2. CDR3 region: CASSLVAGGQETQYF. DNA for the CDR3: TGTGCCAGCAGCTTGGTGGCGGGGGGGCAAGAGACCCAGTACTTC.

V gene TRBV7-2 combines with J gene TRBJ2-2; D is perhaps TRBD1 or TRBD2 (5 bases each). Germline CDR1 reads SGHTA; CDR2 reads FQGNSA. Trimming cost V 4 bases and J 7 bases, with 16 bases left between them. CDR3 size: 15 residues. The CDR3 sequence is CASSYGTTVGGELFF. CDR3 in DNA: TGTGCCAGCAGCTACGGGACGACGGTTGGCGGGGAGCTGTTTTTT.

The genes are TRBV4-1 and TRBJ2-1; weak D call: TRBD1 (6 bases). The germline CDR1 and CDR2 sequences are MGHRA and YSYEKL. V was shortened by 2 bases and J by 7 bases, with 9 bases between the two germline ends. This CDR3 contains 13 residues. CDR3 sequence (DNA): TGCGCCAGCAGCCAAACAGGGTTGAATGAGCAGTTCTTC. Encoded protein: CASSQTGLNEQFF.

The chain is built from TRBV5-1 and TRBJ1-1; D ambiguous. Germline-derived CDR1 and CDR2 are SGHRS and YFSETQ. The V end was cut by 0 bases, the J end by 1 base, with 10 bases between. The CDR3 is 15 amino acids. Written as DNA, the CDR3 is TGCGCCAGCAGCTTGGATCCGGGAAGGAACACTGAAGCTTTCTTT. This sequence encodes CASSLDPGRNTEAFF.

The J gene is TRBJ1-6, the V gene TRBV6-5; D is unclear. CDR1 is MNHEY, CDR2 SVGAGI, per germline. CDR3 length: 15 residues. Between the trimmed V and J ends, which lost 0 bases and 9 bases, there was a span of 12 bases. CDR3 loop: CASSYSIAGSSPLHF. In nucleotides, the CDR3 is TGTGCCAGCAGTTACTCGATAGCGGGGAGTTCACCCCTCCACTTT.

The V call is TRBV21-1, the J call TRBJ1-2. TRBV21-1 is a documented pseudogene. The CDR3 contains 18 residues. The CDR3 bases are TGTGCCAGCAGCAAAGGAGGAGCGGCAGGGAGGAAATTGTATGGCTACACCTTC. Translated: CASSKGGAAGRKLYGYTF.

This sequence joins TRBV6-1 and TRBJ1-2; tentative D call: TRBD1 (6 bases). CDR3 length equals 14 residues. Germline V CDR1 and CDR2: MNHNS, SASEGT. V gave up 7 bases and J gave up 1 base, with 13 bases separating them. The CDR3 here is CASKRGASNYGYTF. In DNA, the CDR3 is TGTGCCAGCAAAAGGGGGGCGAGTAACTATGGCTACACCTTC.

This rearrangement joins TRBV7-2 to TRBJ1-1, with TRBD1 matching 10 bases. V was pared by 5 bases and J by 11 bases, with 11 bases of the junction left unmatched. CDR1 is SGHTA and CDR2 is FQGNSA in the germline V gene. This CDR3 spans 14 amino acids. The CDR3 DNA follows: TGTGCCAGCAGCCCGTCGGGACAGGGGCTTCGTGCTTTCTTT. It encodes CASSPSGQGLRAFF.

The rearrangement links TRBV7-2 to TRBJ2-5; D is perhaps TRBD2 (6 bases). V was pared by 1 base and J by 1 base, with 16 bases between. This CDR3 spans 17 amino acids. Germline values: CDR1 SGHTA, CDR2 FQGNSA. The CDR3 bases are TGTGCCAGCAGCTTAGGGCGAACAAGCGGGTTCCAAGAGACCCAGTACTTC. This codes for CASSLGRTSGFQETQYF.

The chain recombines TRBV10-3 with TRBJ1-6, with 7 nucleotides matching TRBD1. With 2 bases clipped from V and 10 bases from J, the junction kept 11 bases outside the gene matches. CDR3 size: 16 residues. Germline CDR1 ENHRY, CDR2 SYGVKD. Written as DNA, the CDR3 is TGTGCCATCAGTGAGACAGGGAGACAGGGAGGATCACCCCTCCACTTT. Translating it yields CAISETGRQGGSPLHF.

This clone was seen a handful of times. The DNA of the CDR3 is TGTGCCAGCAGGGAGGGCAATCAGCCCCAGCATTTT. This codes for CASREGNQPQHF. This chain links TRBV6-5 with TRBJ1-5; D call uncertain. V lost 6 bases, J lost 2 bases, and 5 bases lay in between. The CDR3 is 12 amino acids. Germline CDR1 is MNHEY and CDR2 is SVGAGI.

V gene TRBV30 combines with J gene TRBJ1-2; TRBD1 is a possible D gene (5 bases). Germline CDR1 reads GTSNPN; CDR2 reads SVGIG (reference sequence). The CDR3 contains 14 residues. V was pared by 0 bases and J by 6 bases, with 14 bases between. CDR3 protein: CAWSVLRGWNGYTF. Here the CDR3 DNA reads TGTGCCTGGAGTGTACTAAGGGGATGGAATGGCTACACCTTC.

J is TRBJ2-5 and V is TRBV18; D gene unclear. Trimming removed 0 bases from V and 1 base from J, with 12 bases in between. The CDR3 has 16 amino acids. Germline V CDR1 and CDR2: KGHSH, LQKENI. The CDR3 DNA reads as TGTGCCAGCTCACCACCGCCACGCAGGCTCCAAGAGACCCAGTACTTC. This codes for CASSPPPRRLQETQYF.

The chain couples TRBV18 to TRBJ1-2, with D possibly TRBD1 on 6 matching bases. V was shortened by 2 bases and J by 2 bases, with 6 bases between the two germline ends. CDR3 length: 13 residues. The germline gives CDR1 KGHSH, CDR2 LQKENI. The CDR3 protein is CASSPGGNYGYTF. Written as DNA, the CDR3 is TGTGCCAGCTCACCAGGGGGCAACTATGGCTACACCTTC.

V usage is TRBV5-5 and J usage is TRBJ1-4; D is ambiguous. The V end lost 2 bases, the J end lost 8 bases, and 13 bases lay between the germline ends. CDR1 SGHKS and CDR2 YYEKEE come from the germline V gene (reference sequence). This CDR3 comprises 14 residues. This chain's CDR3 is CASSLDKFWEKLFF. The CDR3 coding sequence is TGTGCCAGCAGCTTAGACAAATTCTGGGAAAAACTGTTTTTT.

The CDR3 loop is CASSMDRDWPFF. CDR3 bases: TGTGCCAGCAGCATGGACAGGGATTGGCCGTTCTTC. The J gene is TRBJ2-1, the V gene TRBV7-2; the match to TRBD1 covers 8 bases. Germline assignment: CDR1 SGHTA and CDR2 FQGNSA. After removal of 5 bases from V and 15 bases from J, the junction contained 9 bases not matched to a gene. This CDR3 is 12 amino acids long.

The rearrangement joins TRBV7-8 to TRBJ1-6; D is unclear. This CDR3 is 13 amino acids long. Trimming removed 6 bases from V and 7 bases from J, with 10 bases in between. Germline CDR1 is SGHVS and CDR2 is FQNEAQ. The CDR3 is CASSYDGNSPLHF. CDR3 bases: TGTGCCAGCAGTTATGACGGGAATTCACCCCTCCACTTT.

This clone was detected only once. The rearrangement uses TRBV11-2 and TRBJ1-1; the D gene is possibly TRBD1 (6 bases). The CDR3 totals 14 residues. Trimming left V 6 bases short and J 4 bases short, with 15 bases between. Looked up from germline, CDR1 is SGHAT and CDR2 is FQNNGV. CDR3: CASRRQGSSTEAFF. For the CDR3, the DNA is TGTGCCAGCAGGCGCCAGGGGTCCAGCACTGAAGCTTTCTTT.

The genes are TRBV19 and TRBJ1-5; 7 nucleotides line up with TRBD1. With 5 bases clipped from V and 7 bases from J, the junction kept 8 bases outside the gene matches. The germline V gene has CDR1 LNHDA and CDR2 SQIVND (reference sequence). CDR3 length: 14 residues. The CDR3 coding sequence is TGTGCCAGTAGTTTTCAGGGGGTAGGACAGCCCCAGCATTTT. It is translated as CASSFQGVGQPQHF.

The V gene is TRBV5-8, the J gene TRBJ2-7, with a weak D call TRBD2 (7 bases). Trimming cost V 0 bases and J 0 bases, with 10 bases left between them. The germline CDR1 and CDR2 sequences are SGHTS and YDEGEE. The CDR3 has 15 amino acids. CDR3 in DNA: TGTGCCAGCAGCTTGGACGGGGGGCGCTCCTACGAGCAGTACGTC. This codes for CASSLDGGRSYEQYV.

J is TRBJ2-2 and V is TRBV19; D possibly corresponds to TRBD1 (5 bases). V was trimmed by 6 bases and J by 3 bases, leaving 11 bases between them. Germline lookup yields CDR1 LNHDA and CDR2 SQIVND (reference sequence). This CDR3 spans 14 amino acids. The DNA for the CDR3 is TGTGCCAGTAGGAGACAAGGGGACACCGGGGAGCTGTTTTTT. Translation gives CASRRQGDTGELFF.

The V gene is TRBV25-1, the J gene TRBJ2-7; D ambiguous. The CDR3 is 12 amino acids. Trimming took off 6 bases at V and 3 bases at J, with 9 bases between the two ends. CDR1 is MGHDK, CDR2 SYGVNS, per germline. This CDR3 reads CASRYTFYEQYF. The CDR3 DNA follows: TGTGCCAGCAGATATACCTTCTACGAGCAGTACTTC.

The chain joins TRBV5-8 to TRBJ1-3; TRBD1 matches 7 bases. J lost 2 bases, V lost 1 base, and 0 bases had no gene match. Germline V gene data show CDR1 as SGHTS and CDR2 as YDEGEE. The CDR3 sequence is 14 residues long. Written as DNA, the CDR3 is TGTGCCAGCAGCTTGAGGGGGCCTGGAAACACCATATATTTT. This gives the protein CASSLRGPGNTIYF.

Details on this clone: Compared with germline, one end of the junction differs, possibly owing to a read error. J is TRBJ2-7 and V is TRBV28; 7 nucleotides match TRBD2. There are 14 residues in the CDR3. Germline CDR1 is MDHEN and CDR2 is SYDVKM. CDR3 DNA sequence: TGTGCCAGCAAGGAGGGCCCGCTAGCGGCCCTTACGAACTTC. This sequence encodes CASKEGPLAALTNF.

The chain employs TRBV4-1 and TRBJ1-5, with D possibly matching TRBD1 (5 bases). CDR3 size: 16 residues. V was clipped by 4 bases and J by 8 bases, with 21 bases between them. Germline loops: CDR1 MGHRA, CDR2 YSYEKL. The CDR3 sequence is CASSRTATVALEPQHF. The CDR3 bases are TGCGCCAGCAGCCGGACCGCGACAGTCGCCCTGGAGCCCCAGCATTTT.

The V and J genes are TRBV11-2 and TRBJ2-5; 7 bases match TRBD1. Germline CDR1 reads SGHAT; CDR2 reads FQNNGV. The CDR3 has 15 amino acids. V lost 5 bases, J lost 2 bases, and 8 bases stayed unmatched. Here the CDR3 reads CASSRPTGAQETQYF. CDR3 nucleotide sequence: TGTGCCAGCAGCCGCCCAACAGGGGCGCAAGAGACCCAGTACTTC.